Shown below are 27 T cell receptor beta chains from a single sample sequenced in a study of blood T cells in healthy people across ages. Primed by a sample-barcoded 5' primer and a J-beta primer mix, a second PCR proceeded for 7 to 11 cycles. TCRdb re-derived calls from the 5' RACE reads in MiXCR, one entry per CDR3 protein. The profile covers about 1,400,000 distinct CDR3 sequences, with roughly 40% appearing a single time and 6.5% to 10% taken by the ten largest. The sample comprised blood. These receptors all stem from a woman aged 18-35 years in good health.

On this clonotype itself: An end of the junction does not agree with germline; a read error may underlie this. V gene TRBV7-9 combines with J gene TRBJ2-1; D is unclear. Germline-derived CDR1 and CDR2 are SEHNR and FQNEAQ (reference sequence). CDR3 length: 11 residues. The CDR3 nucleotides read TGTGCCAGCAGCCGATACACTGAGCAGTTCTTC. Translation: CASSRYTEQFF.

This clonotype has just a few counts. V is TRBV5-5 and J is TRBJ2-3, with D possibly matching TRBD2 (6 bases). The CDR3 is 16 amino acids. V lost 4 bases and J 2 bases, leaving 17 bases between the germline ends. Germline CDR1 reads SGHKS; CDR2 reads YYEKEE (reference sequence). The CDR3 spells CASSPAGGTSTDTQYF. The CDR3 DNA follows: TGTGCCAGCAGCCCAGCGGGCGGGACCTCCACAGATACGCAGTATTTT.

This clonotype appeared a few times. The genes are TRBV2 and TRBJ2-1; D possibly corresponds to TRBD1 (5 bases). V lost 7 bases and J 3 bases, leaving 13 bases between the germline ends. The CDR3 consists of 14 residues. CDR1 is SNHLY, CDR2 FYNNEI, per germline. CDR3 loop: CASKFQGDYNEQFF. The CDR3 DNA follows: TGTGCCAGCAAATTTCAGGGCGACTACAATGAGCAGTTCTTC.

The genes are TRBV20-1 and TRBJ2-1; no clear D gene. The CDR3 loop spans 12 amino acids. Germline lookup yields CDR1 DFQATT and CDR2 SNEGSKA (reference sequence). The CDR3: CARSTSYNEQFF. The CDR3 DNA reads TGCGCCCGGTCTACCTCCTACAATGAGCAGTTCTTC.

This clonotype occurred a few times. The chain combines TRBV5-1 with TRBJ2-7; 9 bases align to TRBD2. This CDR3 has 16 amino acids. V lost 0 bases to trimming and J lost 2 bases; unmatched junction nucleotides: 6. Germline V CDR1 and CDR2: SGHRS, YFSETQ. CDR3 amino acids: CASSLGPSGNPYEQYF. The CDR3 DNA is TGCGCCAGCAGCTTGGGGCCTAGCGGGAACCCCTACGAGCAGTACTTC.

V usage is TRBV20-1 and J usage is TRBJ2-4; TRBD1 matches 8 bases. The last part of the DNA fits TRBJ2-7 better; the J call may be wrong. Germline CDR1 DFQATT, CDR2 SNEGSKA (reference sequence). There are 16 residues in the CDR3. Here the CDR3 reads CSAGLAVQGAYHEQYF. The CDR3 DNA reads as TGCAGTGCTGGATTGGCTGTTCAGGGGGCTTATCACGAGCAGTACTTC.

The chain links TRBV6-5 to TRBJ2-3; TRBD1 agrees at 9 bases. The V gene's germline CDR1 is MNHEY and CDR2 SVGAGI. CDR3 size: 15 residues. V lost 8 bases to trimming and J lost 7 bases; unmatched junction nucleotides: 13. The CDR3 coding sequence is TGTGCCAGCTTATCCGGGACAGGGAATGGGTATACGCAGTATTTT. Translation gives CASLSGTGNGYTQYF.

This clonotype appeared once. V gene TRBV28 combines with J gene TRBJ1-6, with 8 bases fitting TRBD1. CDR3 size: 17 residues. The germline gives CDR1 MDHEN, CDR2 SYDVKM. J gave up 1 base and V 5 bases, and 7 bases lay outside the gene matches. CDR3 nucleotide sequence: TGTGCCAGCAGTATAGGACAGGGAGGGTCCTATAATTCACCCCTCCACTTT. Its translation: CASSIGQGGSYNSPLHF.

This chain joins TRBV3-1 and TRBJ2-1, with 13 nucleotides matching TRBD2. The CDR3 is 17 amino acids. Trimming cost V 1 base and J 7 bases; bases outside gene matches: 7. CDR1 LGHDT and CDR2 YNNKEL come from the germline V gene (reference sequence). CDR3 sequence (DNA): TGTGCCAGCAGCCAAGCTGATGGACTAGCGGGAGTTAATGAGCAGTTCTTC. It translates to CASSQADGLAGVNEQFF.

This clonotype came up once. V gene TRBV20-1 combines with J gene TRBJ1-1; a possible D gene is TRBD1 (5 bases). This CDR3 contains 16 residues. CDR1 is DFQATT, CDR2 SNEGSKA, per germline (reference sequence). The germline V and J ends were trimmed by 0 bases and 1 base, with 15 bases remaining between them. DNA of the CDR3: TGCAGTGCTAGAGATTTTCGGGCAGGGTCGAACACTGAAGCTTTCTTT. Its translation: CSARDFRAGSNTEAFF.

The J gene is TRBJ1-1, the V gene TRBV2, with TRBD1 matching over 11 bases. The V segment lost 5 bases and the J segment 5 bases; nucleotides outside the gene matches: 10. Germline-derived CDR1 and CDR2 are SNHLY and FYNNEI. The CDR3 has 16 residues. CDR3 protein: CASSPRTGGSGTEAFF. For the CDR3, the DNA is TGTGCCAGCAGTCCCAGGACAGGGGGCTCGGGGACTGAAGCTTTCTTT. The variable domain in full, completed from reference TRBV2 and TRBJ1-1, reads EPEVTQTPSHQVTQMGQEVILRCVPISNHLYFYWYRQILGQKVEFLVSFYNNEISEKSEIFDDQFSVERPDGSNFTLKIRSTKLEDSAMYFCASSPRTGGSGTEAFFGQGTRLTVV.

CDR3 coding DNA: TGCAGTGCCGAAACAGGGTCCAATGAAAAACTGTTTTTT. Amino acid sequence: CSAETGSNEKLFF. The chain recombines TRBV20-1 with TRBJ1-4, with D maybe TRBD1 (6 bases). Germline V gives CDR1 DFQATT, CDR2 SNEGSKA (reference sequence). This CDR3 has 13 amino acids. V gave up 6 bases and J gave up 5 bases, with 13 bases separating them.

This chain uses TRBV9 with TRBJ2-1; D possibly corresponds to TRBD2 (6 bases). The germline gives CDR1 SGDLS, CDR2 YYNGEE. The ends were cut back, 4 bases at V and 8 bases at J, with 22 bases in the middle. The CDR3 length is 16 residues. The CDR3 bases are TGTGCCAGCAGCCCCCGAGGGGACTTGCCGTTATATGAGCAGTTCTTC. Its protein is CASSPRGDLPLYEQFF.

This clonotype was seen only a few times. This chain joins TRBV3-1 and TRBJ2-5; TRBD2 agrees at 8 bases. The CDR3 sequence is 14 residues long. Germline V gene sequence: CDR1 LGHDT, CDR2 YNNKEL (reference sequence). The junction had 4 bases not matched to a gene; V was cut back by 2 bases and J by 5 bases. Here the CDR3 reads CASSQSGSRETQYF. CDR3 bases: TGTGCCAGCAGCCAAAGCGGGAGTAGGGAGACCCAGTACTTC.

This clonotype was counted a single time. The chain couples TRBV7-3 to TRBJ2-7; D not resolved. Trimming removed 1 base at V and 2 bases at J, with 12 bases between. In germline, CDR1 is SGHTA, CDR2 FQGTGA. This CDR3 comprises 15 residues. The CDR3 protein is CASSLMGGGTYEQYF. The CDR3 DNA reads TGTGCCAGCAGCTTAATGGGTGGCGGAACCTACGAGCAGTACTTC.

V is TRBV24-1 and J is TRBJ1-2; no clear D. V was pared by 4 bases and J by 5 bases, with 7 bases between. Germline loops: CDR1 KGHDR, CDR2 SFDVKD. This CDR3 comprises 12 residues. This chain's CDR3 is CATSDADYGYTF. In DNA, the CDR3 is TGTGCCACCAGTGACGCTGATTATGGCTACACCTTC.

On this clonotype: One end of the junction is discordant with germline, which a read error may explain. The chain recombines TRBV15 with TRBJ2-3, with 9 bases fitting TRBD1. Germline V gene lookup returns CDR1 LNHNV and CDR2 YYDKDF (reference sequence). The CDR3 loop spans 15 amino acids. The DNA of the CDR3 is TGTGCCACCAGCCCGGGACAGGGCCCCACAGAGACGCAGTATTTT. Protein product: CATSPGQGPTETQYF.

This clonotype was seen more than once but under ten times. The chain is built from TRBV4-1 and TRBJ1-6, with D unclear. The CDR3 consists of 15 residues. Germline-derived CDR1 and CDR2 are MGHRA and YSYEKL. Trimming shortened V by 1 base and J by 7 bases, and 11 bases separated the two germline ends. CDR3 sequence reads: CASSQGGLSNSPLHF. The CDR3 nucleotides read TGCGCCAGCAGCCAAGGAGGGTTAAGCAATTCACCCCTCCACTTT.

This CDR3 reads CSVAGGTANYGYTF. DNA of the CDR3: TGCAGCGTTGCAGGGGGGACAGCTAACTATGGCTACACCTTC. The chain joins TRBV29-1 to TRBJ1-2, with 7 positions matching TRBD1. Germline CDR1 reads SQVTM; CDR2 reads ANQGSEA. The J segment lost 0 bases and the V segment lost 4 bases, leaving 5 bases of the junction unmatched. The CDR3 totals 14 residues. The variable domain in full, completed from reference TRBV29-1 and TRBJ1-2, reads SAVISQKPSRDICQRGTSLTIQCQVDSQVTMMFWYRQQPGQSLTLIATANQGSEATYESGFVIDKFPISRPNLTFSTLTVSNMSPEDSSIYLCSVAGGTANYGYTFGSGTRLTVV.

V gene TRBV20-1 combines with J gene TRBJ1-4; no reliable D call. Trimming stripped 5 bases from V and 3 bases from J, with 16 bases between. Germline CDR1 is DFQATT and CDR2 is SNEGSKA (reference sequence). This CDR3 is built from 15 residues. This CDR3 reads CSAPKYGRPNEKLFF. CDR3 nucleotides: TGCAGTGCTCCCAAGTACGGGAGGCCTAATGAAAAACTGTTTTTT.

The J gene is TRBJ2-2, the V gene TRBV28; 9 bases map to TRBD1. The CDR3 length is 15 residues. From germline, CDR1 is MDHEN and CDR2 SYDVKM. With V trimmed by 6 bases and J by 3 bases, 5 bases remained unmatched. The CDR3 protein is CASSSGDRDTGELFF. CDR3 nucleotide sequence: TGTGCCAGCAGCTCCGGGGACAGGGACACCGGGGAGCTGTTTTTT.

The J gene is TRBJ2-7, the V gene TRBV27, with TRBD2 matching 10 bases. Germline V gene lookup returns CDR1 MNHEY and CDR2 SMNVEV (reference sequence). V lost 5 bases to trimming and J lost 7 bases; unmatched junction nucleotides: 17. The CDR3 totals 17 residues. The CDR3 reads CASSHDLAGDFYNEQYF. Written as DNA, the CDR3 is TGTGCCAGCAGTCATGATCTAGCGGGGGACTTCTACAATGAGCAGTACTTC.

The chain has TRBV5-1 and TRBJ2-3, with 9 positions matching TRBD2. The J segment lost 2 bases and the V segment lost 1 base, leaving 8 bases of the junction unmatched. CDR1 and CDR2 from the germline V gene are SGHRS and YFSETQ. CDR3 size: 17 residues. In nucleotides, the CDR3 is TGCGCCAGCAGCTTGCCCAAGACTAGCGGACCCACAGATACGCAGTATTTT. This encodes CASSLPKTSGPTDTQYF.

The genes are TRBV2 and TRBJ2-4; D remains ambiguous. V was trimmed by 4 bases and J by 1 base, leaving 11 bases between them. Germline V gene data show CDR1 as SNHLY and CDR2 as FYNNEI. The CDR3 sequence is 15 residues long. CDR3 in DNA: TGTGCCAGCAGTGGCTCGGGCAGGGCCAAAAACATTCAGTACTTC. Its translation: CASSGSGRAKNIQYF. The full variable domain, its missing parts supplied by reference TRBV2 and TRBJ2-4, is EPEVTQTPSHQVTQMGQEVILRCVPISNHLYFYWYRQILGQKVEFLVSFYNNEISEKSEIFDDQFSVERPDGSNFTLKIRSTKLEDSAMYFCASSGSGRAKNIQYFGAGTRLSVL.

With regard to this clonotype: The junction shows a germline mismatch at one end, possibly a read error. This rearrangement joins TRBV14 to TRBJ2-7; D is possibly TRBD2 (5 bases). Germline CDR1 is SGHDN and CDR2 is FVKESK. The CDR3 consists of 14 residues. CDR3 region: CVSSQGLWSGEQYF. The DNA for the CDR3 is TGTGTCAGCAGCCAAGGTCTCTGGTCGGGAGAGCAGTACTTC. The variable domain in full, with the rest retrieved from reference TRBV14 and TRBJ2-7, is EAGVTQFPSHSVIEKGQTVTLRCDPISGHDNLYWYRRVMGKEIKFLLHFVKESKQDESGMPNNRFLAERTGGTYSTLKVQPAELEDSGVYFCVSSQGLWSGEQYFGPGTRLTVT.

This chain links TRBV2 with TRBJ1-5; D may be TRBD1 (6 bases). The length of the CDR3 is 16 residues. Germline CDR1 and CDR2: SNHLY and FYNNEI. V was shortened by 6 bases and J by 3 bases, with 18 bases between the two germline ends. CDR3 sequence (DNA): TGTGCCAGCAGCGTCACAGGGCCCCAATACAATCAGCCCCAGCATTTT. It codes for CASSVTGPQYNQPQHF.

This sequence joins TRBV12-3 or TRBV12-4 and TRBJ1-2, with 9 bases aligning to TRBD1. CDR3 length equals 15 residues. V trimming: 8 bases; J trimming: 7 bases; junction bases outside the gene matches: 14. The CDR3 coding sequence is TGTGCCAGCGGTCAGACCGGGACAGGGTTTAGTGGCTACACCTTC. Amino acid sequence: CASGQTGTGFSGYTF.